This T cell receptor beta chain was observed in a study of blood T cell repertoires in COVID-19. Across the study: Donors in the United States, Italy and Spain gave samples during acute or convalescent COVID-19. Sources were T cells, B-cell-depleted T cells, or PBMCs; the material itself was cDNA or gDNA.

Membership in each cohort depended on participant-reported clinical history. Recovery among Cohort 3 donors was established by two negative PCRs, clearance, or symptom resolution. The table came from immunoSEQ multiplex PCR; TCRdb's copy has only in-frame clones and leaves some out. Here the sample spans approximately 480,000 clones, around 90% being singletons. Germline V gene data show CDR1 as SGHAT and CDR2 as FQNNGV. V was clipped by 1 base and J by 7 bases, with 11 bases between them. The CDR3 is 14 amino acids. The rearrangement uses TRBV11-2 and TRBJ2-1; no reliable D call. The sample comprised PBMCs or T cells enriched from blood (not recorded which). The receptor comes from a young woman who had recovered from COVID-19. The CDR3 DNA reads TGTGCCAGCAGCTTAGTAAGTACGAGGAATGAGCAGTTCTTC. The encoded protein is CASSLVSTRNEQFF.